Listed below are T cell receptor beta chains from one sample, sequenced in a study of blood T cell repertoires in COVID-19. Profiled with immunoSEQ multiplex PCR; TCRdb holds only in-frame clones, not every one. Of roughly 88,000 clones listed, approximately 79% are singletons. Sequenced input: peripheral blood. The source of these receptors is a woman older than 75 with active or convalescent COVID-19. Both conserved end residues are part of each CDR3. D genes are given only for firm matches. Expanded clones get a size class; other rows say once, few or many, or leave the size out.

cdr3_length j_call clone_size d_call v_call cdr3_nt cdr3_aa
17 TRBJ1-2 NA NA TRBV28 TGTGCCAGCATCTCTCCGGGTCAGGGAAGTTATAACTATGGCTACACCTTC CASISPGQGSYNYGYTF
15 TRBJ2-3 NA NA TRBV5-1 TGCGCCAGCAGCCCGCAGGGTGGGAGGACAGATACGCAGTATTTT CASSPQGGRTDTQYF
10 TRBJ2-1 NA TRBD2 TRBV29-1 TGCAGCGTCGCTAGCGGAGGGCAGTTCTTC CSVASGGQFF
14 TRBJ2-1 NA NA TRBV18 TGTGCCAGCTCACCGGACTCAAAAAACAATGAGCAGTTCTTC CASSPDSKNNEQFF
14 TRBJ2-1 NA NA TRBV6-2/TRBV6-3 TGTGCCAGCAGTTGGGGGGGGCCAAACAATGAGCAGTTCTTC CASSWGGPNNEQFF
15 TRBJ2-2 NA NA TRBV7-8 TGTGCCAGCAGCTTAGTGCATGTAGACACCGGGGAGCTGTTTTTT CASSLVHVDTGELFF
15 TRBJ1-1 NA NA TRBV5-1 TGCGCCAGCAGCTTGGAACAGGGTGCTAACACTGAAGCTTTCTTT CASSLEQGANTEAFF
14 TRBJ2-1 NA NA TRBV5-6 TGTGCCAGCAGCTTGGACAGCCCTCACAATGAGCAGTTCTTC CASSLDSPHNEQFF
12 TRBJ2-7 NA NA TRBV2 TGTGCCAGCAGGTCCGGACAGTACGAGCAGTACTTC CASRSGQYEQYF
14 TRBJ2-1 NA TRBD2 TRBV5-1 TGCGCCAGCAGCTTGGCTAGCGGGAACAATGAGCAGTTCTTC CASSLASGNNEQFF
16 TRBJ2-3 once TRBD1 TRBV5-4 TGTGCCAGCAGCGTTGGTGGGACAGGGGGACCAGATACGCAGTATTTT CASSVGGTGGPDTQYF
15 TRBJ2-7 NA TRBD2 TRBV7-9 TGTGCCAGCAGCCTCCCGACTAGCGGGAGTTACGAGCAGTACTTC CASSLPTSGSYEQYF
14 TRBJ2-1 NA NA TRBV7-3 TGTGCCAGCAGCCCCTCCACCTATTACAATGAGCAGTTCTTC CASSPSTYYNEQFF
14 TRBJ1-2 NA NA TRBV10-3 TGTGCCATCAGTGCCGGGACTAGCGCATATGGCTACACCTTC CAISAGTSAYGYTF
11 TRBJ1-5 NA NA TRBV6-5 TGTGCCAGCAATCTACGGGGGGCCCAGCATTTT CASNLRGAQHF
13 TRBJ2-3 once NA TRBV4-3 TGCGCCAGCAGCCAAGCGTACATAGATACGCAGTATTTT CASSQAYIDTQYF
16 TRBJ2-7 NA NA TRBV11-2 TGTGCCAGCAGCTCTCCCGGGACATTCCTCTCCTACGAGCAGTACTTC CASSSPGTFLSYEQYF
15 TRBJ2-1 NA TRBD1 TRBV19 TGTGCCAGTTCCACCGGGACAGGGCTTCACAATGAGCAGTTCTTC CASSTGTGLHNEQFF
14 TRBJ1-6 NA NA TRBV25-1 TGTGCCAGCAGTGACCTAGGAGGTAATTCACCCCTCCACTTT CASSDLGGNSPLHF
16 TRBJ2-7 few NA TRBV18 TGTGCCAGCTCACCCGCCGGGACTTCAAGGTCGGGCGAGCAGTACTTC CASSPAGTSRSGEQYF
15 TRBJ1-6 NA TRBD1 TRBV7-9 TGTGCCAGCAGCTTAGAAACAGGGGGTAATTCACCCCTCCACTTT CASSLETGGNSPLHF
14 TRBJ2-5 NA TRBD1 TRBV7-9 TGTGCCAGCAGTCCCGGACAGGCTCAAGAGACCCAGTACTTC CASSPGQAQETQYF
16 TRBJ1-2 NA TRBD1 TRBV15 TGTGCCACCAGCGGAGGGAGGACAGGGCTTAACTATGGCTACACCTTC CATSGGRTGLNYGYTF
15 TRBJ1-1 NA TRBD1 TRBV10-2 TGCGCCAGCAGTGATCTCCGACAGGGCAACACTGAAGCTTTCTTT CASSDLRQGNTEAFF
15 TRBJ2-3 NA TRBD1 TRBV7-2 TGTGCCAGCAGCCCCATGGACAGGGCCACAGATACGCAGTATTTT CASSPMDRATDTQYF
15 TRBJ1-2 few NA TRBV6-2/TRBV6-3 TGTGCCAGCAGTTATACAATCCACGACATCGATGGCTACACCTTC CASSYTIHDIDGYTF
15 TRBJ2-1 once NA TRBV5-1 TGCGCCAGCACTCTGGACGGGAGCTCCTACAATGAGCAGTTCTTC CASTLDGSSYNEQFF
12 TRBJ2-1 NA NA TRBV5-4 TGTGCCAGCAGCTTGGGCCCGCTAGGCGGGTTCTTC CASSLGPLGGFF
15 TRBJ1-6 NA NA TRBV6-5 TGTGCCAGCAGCCTCGGGCAGGGGATTAATTCACCCCTCCACTTT CASSLGQGINSPLHF
15 TRBJ2-1 once TRBD1 TRBV9 TGTGCCAGCAGCGTAGCAGGGGGCTCCTACAATGAGCAGTTCTTC CASSVAGGSYNEQFF
14 TRBJ2-1 NA TRBD2 TRBV19 TGTGCCAGTAGTAACGGGGGAGGGGTAAATGAGCAGTTCTTC CASSNGGGVNEQFF
16 TRBJ2-7 NA NA TRBV6-2/TRBV6-3 TGTGCCAGCAGTTACCCGGGAGCAGTACGGGCCTACGAGCAGTACTTC CASSYPGAVRAYEQYF
14 TRBJ1-5 NA TRBD1 TRBV5-1 TGCGCCAGCAGCTGGGGACAGGGAGGTCAGCCCCAGCATTTT CASSWGQGGQPQHF
15 TRBJ2-7 once TRBD2 TRBV6-1 TGTGCCAGCAGTCTGACTAGCGGTGGGTCCTACGAGCAGTACTTC CASSLTSGGSYEQYF
13 TRBJ1-5 NA NA TRBV19 TGTGCCAGTAGTATGGACAGTGATCAGCCCCAGCATTTT CASSMDSDQPQHF
13 TRBJ2-5 few NA TRBV5-1 TGCGCCAGCAGCTTGGGAGCGGGAGAGACCCAGTACTTC CASSLGAGETQYF
17 TRBJ2-1 NA TRBD2 TRBV7-3 TGTGCCAGCAGCTCTCGGACTAGCGGGGGGGCCAGCAATGAGCAGTTCTTC CASSSRTSGGASNEQFF
15 TRBJ2-1 NA TRBD2 TRBV5-4 TGTGCCAGCAGCTTGAGCGGGGGGGTGAACAATGAGCAGTTCTTC CASSLSGGVNNEQFF
15 TRBJ1-3 NA NA TRBV9 TGTGCCAGCAGCGTAGCTGCGGGGACTGGAAACACCATATATTTT CASSVAAGTGNTIYF
13 TRBJ1-2 NA TRBD1 TRBV29-1 TGCAGCGCTGGGGAACCGACAGGGGATGGCTACACCTTC CSAGEPTGDGYTF
13 TRBJ2-7 NA NA TRBV12-3/TRBV12-4 TGTGCCAGCAGTTTCCGGACAGACTACGAGCAGTACTTC CASSFRTDYEQYF
15 TRBJ2-6 NA NA TRBV2 TGTGCCAGCCCCCACGAGGCATTTGGGGCCAACGTCCTGACTTTC CASPHEAFGANVLTF
18 TRBJ2-5 NA TRBD2 TRBV29-1 TGCAGCGTTGATAGGGACGCCGGGACTAGCGGGTACCAAGAGACCCAGTACTTC CSVDRDAGTSGYQETQYF
20 TRBJ1-5 NA NA TRBV30 TGTGCCTGGAGTGTCTCGCAGGAACTTAACCGGGGATATAGCAATCAGCCCCAGCATTTT CAWSVSQELNRGYSNQPQHF
14 TRBJ1-1 NA NA TRBV6-6 TGTGCCAGCAGCATACCCGGACGGGAACGAAAAGCTTTCTTT CASSIPGRERKAFF
13 TRBJ1-6 few NA TRBV2 TGTGCCAGCAGCCGGGACATAATTTCACCCCTCCACTTT CASSRDIISPLHF
13 TRBJ2-2 few NA TRBV5-4 TGTGCCAGCAGCGACAAGAACACCGGGGAGCTGTTTTTT CASSDKNTGELFF
15 TRBJ1-6 NA NA TRBV10-3 TGTGCCATCAGTGATGACGGGCAGGGAAGGTCACCCCTCCACTTT CAISDDGQGRSPLHF
16 TRBJ1-2 NA TRBD1 TRBV9 TGTGCCAGCAGCGGACTCGACAGGGCCGCTGGGTATGGCTACACCTTC CASSGLDRAAGYGYTF
15 TRBJ2-7 many TRBD1 TRBV6-5 TGTGCCAGCAGACCCGCGACGACAGGGTCCTACGAGCAGTACTTC CASRPATTGSYEQYF
14 TRBJ2-7 NA NA TRBV2 TGTGCCAGCAGTGTAATGGCGGGTTCCTACGAGCAGTACTTC CASSVMAGSYEQYF
14 TRBJ1-1 NA TRBD1 TRBV6-5 TGTGCCAGCAGCCGGGACAGGGTGGGCACTGAAGCTTTCTTT CASSRDRVGTEAFF
19 TRBJ2-2 NA TRBD2 TRBV24-1 TGTGCCACCAGTGATCCCGGGACTAGCGGGGGTTTGAACACCGGGGAGCTGTTTTTT CATSDPGTSGGLNTGELFF
14 TRBJ1-1 NA TRBD1 TRBV9 TGTGCCAGCAGCGCCGGACAGGGGCACACTGAAGCTTTCTTT CASSAGQGHTEAFF
20 TRBJ1-2 NA TRBD1 TRBV4-3 TGCGCCAGCAGCCAAGATCACAGCCGGACAGGGAGGGGAACTAACTATGGCTACACCTTC CASSQDHSRTGRGTNYGYTF
14 TRBJ2-7 NA NA TRBV7-2 TGTGCCAGCAGCACAGGTTCGGCTGGACGGGAGCAGTACTTC CASSTGSAGREQYF